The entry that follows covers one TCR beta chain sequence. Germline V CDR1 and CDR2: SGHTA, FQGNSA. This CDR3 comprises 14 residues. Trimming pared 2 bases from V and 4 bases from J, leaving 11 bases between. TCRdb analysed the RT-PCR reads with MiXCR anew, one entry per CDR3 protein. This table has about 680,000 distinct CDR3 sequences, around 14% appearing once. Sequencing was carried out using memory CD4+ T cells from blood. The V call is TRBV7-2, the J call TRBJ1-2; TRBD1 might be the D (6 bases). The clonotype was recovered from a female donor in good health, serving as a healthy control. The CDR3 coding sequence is TGTGCCAGCAGCTTACAGGGGAACGCCTATGGCTACACCTTC. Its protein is CASSLQGNAYGYTF.